These 3 T cell receptor beta chains were all obtained from the same sample, sequenced in a study of T-cell reconstitution after alpha-beta-depleted transplantation in children. Preparation of the TCRbeta library used unique molecular identifiers. TCRdb reanalysed the PCR reads using MiXCR and keeps one entry per CDR3 protein. In the table there are about 130,000 distinct CDR3 sequences, around 9.8% of which are singletons. Sequencing used PBMCs, mostly from graft donor cells, obtained 180 days after TCRalphabeta/CD19-depleted stem cell transplant. The receptors here all came from a girl under three years old who had a stem cell transplant for combined immunodeficiency, so the T cells may come from the graft donor.

The chain links TRBV6-5 to TRBJ1-6; perhaps TRBD1 as D (6 bases). CDR3 size: 18 residues. V lost 4 bases and J 10 bases, leaving 26 bases between the germline ends. Germline assignment: CDR1 MNHEY and CDR2 SVGAGI. CDR3: CASSSYHYRVGGSSPLHF. CDR3 nucleotide sequence: TGTGCCAGCAGTTCCTACCATTACAGGGTGGGAGGGTCGTCACCCCTCCACTTT.

This clonotype appeared a few times. V gene TRBV7-2 combines with J gene TRBJ2-5, with D maybe TRBD1 (6 bases). Germline V gives CDR1 SGHTA, CDR2 FQGNSA. Deletions cut 1 base from V and 5 bases from J, with 17 bases between. This CDR3 comprises 16 residues. The CDR3 sequence: CASSLESLGGVETQYF. For the CDR3, the DNA is TGTGCCAGCAGCTTAGAAAGTCTAGGGGGAGTCGAGACCCAGTACTTC.

In this sample, this clonotype turned up many times. The rearrangement uses TRBV29-1 and TRBJ2-4, with a tentative D call TRBD2 (5 bases). V lost 1 base to trimming and J lost 1 base, with 5 bases between them. The CDR3 covers 13 residues. Germline CDR1 reads SQVTM; CDR2 reads ANQGSEA. The CDR3 bases are TGCAGCGTTGAAGGGAGGGCCAAAAACATTCAGTACTTC. Translating it yields CSVEGRAKNIQYF.